A selection of T cell receptor beta chains follows, all from one sample in a study of CD8+CD57+ T cells in acquired aplastic anemia. TCRdb reprocessed the reads via MiXCR and lists one record per CDR3 protein. The sample carries about 170,000 distinct CDR3 sequences, approximately 43% recorded once. Sequenced sample: sorted CD4+, CD8+, or CD8+CD57+ T cells (not recorded which) from PBMCs. Every receptor here comes from a human donor in good health. Both conserved end residues are part of each CDR3. D genes are given only for firm matches. Size is stated for part of the rows, as once, few or many counts, or as a class when the clone is expanded.

j_gene,abundance,d_gene,v_gene,CDR3aa,CDR3nt
TRBJ1-5,many,-,TRBV5-6,CASSLLQGGQPQHF,TGTGCCAGCAGCTTGCTACAGGGCGGTCAGCCCCAGCATTTT
TRBJ2-1,many,-,TRBV7-9,CASSPNLARPDEQFF,TGTGCCAGCAGCCCTAACCTCGCGCGGCCCGATGAGCAGTTCTTC
TRBJ2-3,many,-,TRBV2,CASKRGSTDTQYF,TGTGCCAGCAAACGGGGTAGCACAGATACGCAGTATTTT
TRBJ1-1,few,TRBD1,TRBV18,CASSYKPEGQGTAFF,TGTGCCAGCTCCTACAAACCAGAGGGACAGGGGACGGCTTTCTTT
TRBJ1-6,few,-,TRBV25-1,CASSELVPSYSPLHF,TGTGCCAGCAGTGAATTGGTCCCCAGTTATTCACCCCTCCACTTT
TRBJ2-1,once,TRBD2,TRBV14,CASSQSIAGISSYNGQFF,TGTGCCAGCAGCCAGTCAATAGCGGGGATCAGCTCCTACAATGGGCAGTTCTTC
TRBJ2-7,-,-,TRBV10-3,CAISEGPGQSGYEQYF,TGTGCCATCAGTGAGGGGCCGGGACAATCAGGCTACGAGCAGTACTTC
TRBJ1-1,-,-,TRBV29-1,CSVERDQNTEAFF,TGCAGCGTTGAACGGGACCAGAACACTGAAGCTTTCTTT
TRBJ2-5,many,-,TRBV6-1,CASSERGAQYF,TGTGCCAGCAGTGAGAGGGGAGCCCAGTACTTC
TRBJ1-3,medium-sized,-,TRBV29-1,CSVPGEGNTIYF,TGCAGCGTCCCCGGGGAGGGAAACACCATATATTTT
TRBJ1-2,-,-,TRBV9,CASSVVVDRSGYTF,TGTGCCAGCAGCGTAGTGGTGGACAGAAGTGGCTACACCTTC
TRBJ2-7,many,-,TRBV20-1,CSARTGGGGYEQYF,TGCAGTGCTAGGACGGGGGGCGGGGGCTACGAGCAGTACTTC
TRBJ2-7,many,-,TRBV9,CASSVMSGNEQYF,TGTGCCAGCAGCGTAATGTCAGGGAACGAGCAGTACTTC
TRBJ2-7,-,TRBD2,TRBV15,CATSRLTSGRTGEQYF,TGTGCCACCAGCAGACTGACTAGCGGGAGAACGGGCGAGCAGTACTTC
TRBJ1-6,many,TRBD1,TRBV6-1,CASSVTGESPLHF,TGTGCCAGCAGTGTGACAGGGGAATCACCCCTCCACTTT
TRBJ2-1,once,-,TRBV20-1,CSAKKTTIQQFF,TGCAGTGCTAAGAAAACAACAATTCAGCAGTTCTTC
TRBJ2-1,many,TRBD2,TRBV11-2,CASSGGAGGQANEQFF,TGTGCCAGCAGCGGCGGTGCGGGGGGGCAGGCAAATGAGCAGTTCTTC
TRBJ2-1,many,TRBD2,TRBV7-2,CASSYLSGASYNEQFF,TGTGCCAGCAGCTACTTAAGCGGGGCCTCCTACAATGAGCAGTTCTTC